This TCR beta chain derives from a study of vaccination and CD4 T cells after COVID-19. Noted treatment: roughly 11-day PBMC culture with coronavirus spike peptide pools or control peptides (ViraFEST assay). CD4+ T cells that had been cultured provided DNA sequenced with the Oncomine TCR Beta short-read assay. TCRdb reprocessed the PCR reads via MiXCR and lists one record per CDR3 protein. This repertoire shows roughly 15,000 distinct CDR3 sequences, 50% to 60% found once; its top ten account for roughly a sixth. This clonotype has a handful of counts. Its specificity is not known. The CDR3 is 14 amino acids. Germline loops: CDR1 SNHLY, CDR2 FYNNEI. The V and J ends lost 6 bases and 5 bases respectively, with 16 bases between them.

Sequenced material: CD4+ T cells from blood, cultured in vitro. The sequence was obtained from a human donor who had recovered from COVID-19. The rearrangement uses TRBV2 and TRBJ1-2; D is ambiguous. The CDR3 loop reads CASRSDPLWYGYTF. DNA for the CDR3: TGTGCCAGCAGGTCAGATCCCTTATGGTATGGCTACACCTTC.